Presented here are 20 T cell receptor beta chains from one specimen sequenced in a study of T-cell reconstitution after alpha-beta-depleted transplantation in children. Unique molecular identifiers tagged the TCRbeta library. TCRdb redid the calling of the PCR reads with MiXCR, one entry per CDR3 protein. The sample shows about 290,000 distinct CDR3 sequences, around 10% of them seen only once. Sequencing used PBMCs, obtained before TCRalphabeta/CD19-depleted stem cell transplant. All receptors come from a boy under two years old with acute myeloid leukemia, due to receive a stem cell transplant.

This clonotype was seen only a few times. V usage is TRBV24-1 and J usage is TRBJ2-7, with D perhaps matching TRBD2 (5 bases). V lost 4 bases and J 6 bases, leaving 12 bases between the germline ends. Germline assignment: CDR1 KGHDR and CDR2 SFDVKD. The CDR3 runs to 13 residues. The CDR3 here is CATSDPGTVEQYF. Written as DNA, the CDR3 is TGTGCCACCAGTGACCCGGGAACCGTCGAGCAGTACTTC.

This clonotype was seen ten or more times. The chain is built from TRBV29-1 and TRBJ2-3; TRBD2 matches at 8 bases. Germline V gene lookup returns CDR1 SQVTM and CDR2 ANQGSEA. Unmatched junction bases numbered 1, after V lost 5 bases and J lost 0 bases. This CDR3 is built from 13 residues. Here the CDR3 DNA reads TGCAGCGTTAGCGGGAGAAGCACAGATACGCAGTATTTT. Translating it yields CSVSGRSTDTQYF.

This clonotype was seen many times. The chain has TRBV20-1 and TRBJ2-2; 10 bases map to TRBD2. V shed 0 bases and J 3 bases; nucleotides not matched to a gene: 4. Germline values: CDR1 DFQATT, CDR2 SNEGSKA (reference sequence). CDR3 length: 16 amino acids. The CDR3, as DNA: TGCAGTGCTAGAGAAACTAGCGGGGCGCACACCGGGGAGCTGTTTTTT. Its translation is CSARETSGAHTGELFF.

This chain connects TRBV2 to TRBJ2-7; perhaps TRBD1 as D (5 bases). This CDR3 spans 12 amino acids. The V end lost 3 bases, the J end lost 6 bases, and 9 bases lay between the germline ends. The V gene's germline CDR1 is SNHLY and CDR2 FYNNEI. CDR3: CASSEWTSEQYF. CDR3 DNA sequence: TGTGCCAGCAGTGAGTGGACATCCGAGCAGTACTTC.

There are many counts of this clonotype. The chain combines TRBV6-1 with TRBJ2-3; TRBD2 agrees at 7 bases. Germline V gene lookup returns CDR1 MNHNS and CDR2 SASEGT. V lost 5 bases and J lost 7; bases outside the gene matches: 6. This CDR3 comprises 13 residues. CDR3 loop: CASSPGTTYTQYF. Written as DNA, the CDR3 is TGTGCCAGCAGTCCGGGGACTACGTATACGCAGTATTTT.

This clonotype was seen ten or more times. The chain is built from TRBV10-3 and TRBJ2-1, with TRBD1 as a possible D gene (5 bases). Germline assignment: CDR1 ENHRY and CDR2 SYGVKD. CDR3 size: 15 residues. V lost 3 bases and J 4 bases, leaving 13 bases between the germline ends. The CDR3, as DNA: TGTGCCATCAGTGATGGGGCATCCTTTTACAATGAGCAGTTCTTC. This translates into CAISDGASFYNEQFF.

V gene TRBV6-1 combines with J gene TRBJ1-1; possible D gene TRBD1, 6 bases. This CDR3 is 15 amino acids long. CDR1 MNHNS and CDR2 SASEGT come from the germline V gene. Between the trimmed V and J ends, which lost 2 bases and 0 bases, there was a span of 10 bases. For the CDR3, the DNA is TGTGCCAGCAGTGAACGGGACATAATGAACACTGAAGCTTTCTTT. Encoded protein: CASSERDIMNTEAFF.

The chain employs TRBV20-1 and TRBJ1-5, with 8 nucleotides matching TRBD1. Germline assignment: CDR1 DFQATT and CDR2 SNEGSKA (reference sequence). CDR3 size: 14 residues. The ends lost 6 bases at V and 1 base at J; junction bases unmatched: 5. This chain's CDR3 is CSAGRGRSNQPQHF. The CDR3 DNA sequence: TGCAGTGCGGGCAGGGGGCGCAGCAATCAGCCCCAGCATTTT.

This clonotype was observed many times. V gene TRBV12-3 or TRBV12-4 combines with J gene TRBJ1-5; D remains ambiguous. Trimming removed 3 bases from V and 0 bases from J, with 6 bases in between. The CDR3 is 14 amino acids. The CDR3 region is CASSFTPSNQPQHF. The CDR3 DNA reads TGTGCCAGCAGTTTCACCCCTAGCAATCAGCCCCAGCATTTT.

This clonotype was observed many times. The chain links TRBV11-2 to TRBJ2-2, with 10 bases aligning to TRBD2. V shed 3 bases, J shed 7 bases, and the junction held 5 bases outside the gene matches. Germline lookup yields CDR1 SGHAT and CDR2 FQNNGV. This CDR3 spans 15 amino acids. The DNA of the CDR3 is TGTGCCAGCAGCTTTTTTAGCGGGGGGCACGGGGAGCTGTTTTTT. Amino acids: CASSFFSGGHGELFF.

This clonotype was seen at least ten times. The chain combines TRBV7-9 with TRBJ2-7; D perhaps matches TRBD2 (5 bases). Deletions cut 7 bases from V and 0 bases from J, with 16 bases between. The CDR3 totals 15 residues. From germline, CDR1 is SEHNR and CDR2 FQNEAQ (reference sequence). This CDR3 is CASTSGLGSSYEQYF. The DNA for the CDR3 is TGTGCCAGCACCTCGGGGTTGGGAAGCTCCTACGAGCAGTACTTC.

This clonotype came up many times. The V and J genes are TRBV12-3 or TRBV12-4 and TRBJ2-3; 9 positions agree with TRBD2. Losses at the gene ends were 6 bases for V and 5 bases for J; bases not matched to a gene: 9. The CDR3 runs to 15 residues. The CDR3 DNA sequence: TGTGCCAGCAGAGAGGGACTAGCAGGGGGAGATACGCAGTATTTT. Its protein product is CASREGLAGGDTQYF.

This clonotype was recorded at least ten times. The CDR3 region is CASSFIGLETQYF. The CDR3 DNA follows: TGTGCCAGCAGTTTTATCGGTCTGGAGACCCAGTACTTC. The J gene is TRBJ2-5, the V gene TRBV27; D gene uncertain. CDR1 is MNHEY, CDR2 SMNVEV, per germline (reference sequence). Trimming cost V 3 bases and J 5 bases, with 10 bases left between them. This CDR3 region has 13 residues.

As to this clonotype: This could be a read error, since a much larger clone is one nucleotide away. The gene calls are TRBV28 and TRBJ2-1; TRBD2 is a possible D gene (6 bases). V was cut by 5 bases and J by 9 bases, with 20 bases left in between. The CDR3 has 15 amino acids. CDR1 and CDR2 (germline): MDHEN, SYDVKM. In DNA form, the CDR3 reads TGTGCCAGCAGTGTCACCGAGACGGGGGTCCGTGAGCAGTTCTTC. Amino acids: CASSVTETGVREQFF. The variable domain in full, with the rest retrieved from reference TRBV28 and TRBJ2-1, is DVKVTQSSRYLVKRTGEKVFLECVQDMDHENMFWYRQDPGLGLRLIYFSYDVKMKEKGDIPEGYSVSREKKERFSLILESASTNQTSMYLCASSVTETGVREQFFGPGTRLTVL.

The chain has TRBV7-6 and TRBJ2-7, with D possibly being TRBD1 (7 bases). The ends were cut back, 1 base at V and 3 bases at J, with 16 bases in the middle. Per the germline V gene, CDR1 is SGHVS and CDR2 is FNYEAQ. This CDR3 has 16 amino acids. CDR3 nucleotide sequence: TGTGCCAGCAGCTTAGGGGTTCCAGGGGGAGGCTACGAGCAGTACTTC. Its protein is CASSLGVPGGGYEQYF.

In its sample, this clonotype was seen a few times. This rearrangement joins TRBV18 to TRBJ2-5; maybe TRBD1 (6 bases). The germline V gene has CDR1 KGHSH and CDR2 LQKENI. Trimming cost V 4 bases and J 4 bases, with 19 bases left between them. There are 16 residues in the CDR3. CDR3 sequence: CASSRPPDSPRETQYF. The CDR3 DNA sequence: TGTGCCAGCTCACGGCCCCCGGACAGCCCTAGAGAGACCCAGTACTTC.

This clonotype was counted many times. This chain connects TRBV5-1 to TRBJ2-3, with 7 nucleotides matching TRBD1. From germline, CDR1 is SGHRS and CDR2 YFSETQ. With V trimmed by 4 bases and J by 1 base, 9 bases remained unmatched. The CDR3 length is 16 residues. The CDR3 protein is CASSRDRVWGTDTQYF. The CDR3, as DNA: TGCGCCAGCAGCCGAGACAGGGTCTGGGGCACAGATACGCAGTATTTT.

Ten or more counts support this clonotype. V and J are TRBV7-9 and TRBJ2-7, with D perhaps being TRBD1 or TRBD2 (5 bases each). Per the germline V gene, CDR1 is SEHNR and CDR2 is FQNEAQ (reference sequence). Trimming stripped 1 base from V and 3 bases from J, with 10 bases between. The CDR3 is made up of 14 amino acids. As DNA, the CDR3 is TGTGCCAGCAGCTTAGGGGACGGGTTCTACGAGCAGTACTTC. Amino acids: CASSLGDGFYEQYF.

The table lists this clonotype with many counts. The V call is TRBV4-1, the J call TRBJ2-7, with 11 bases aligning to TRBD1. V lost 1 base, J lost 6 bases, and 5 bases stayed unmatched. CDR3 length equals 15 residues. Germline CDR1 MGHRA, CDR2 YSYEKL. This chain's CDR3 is CASSQVGTGGSEQYF. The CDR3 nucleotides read TGCGCCAGCAGCCAAGTCGGGACAGGGGGAAGCGAGCAGTACTTC.

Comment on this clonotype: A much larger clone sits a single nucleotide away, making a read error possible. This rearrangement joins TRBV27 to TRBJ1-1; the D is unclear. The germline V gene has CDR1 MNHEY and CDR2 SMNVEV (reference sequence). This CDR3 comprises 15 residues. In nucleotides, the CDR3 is TGTGCCGGCAGTTTATCGTCGTACCGGAACACTGAAGCTTTCTTT. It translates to CAGSLSSYRNTEAFF.